This T cell receptor beta chain is drawn from a study of human T cells and chemical hapten exposure. Study information: Small discrepancies in pooled library volume mainly accounted for the varying TCR yields per sample. Findings of the study overall: TCRs whose frequency exceeded 1 in 1000 remained the same following DPC sensitization.

This clonotype occurred many times. The antigen is unknown. CDR3 length: 12 amino acids. CDR1 is DFQATT and CDR2 is SNEGSKA in the germline V gene (reference sequence). V lost 0 bases to trimming and J lost 3 bases, with 6 bases between them. The library labeled individual cDNA molecules by adding unique molecular identifiers to them. In the original analysis: Per sample, the median was about 88,000 TCRs, with values from around 25,000 to 690,000. TCRdb reprocessed the RACE reads via MiXCR and lists one record per CDR3 protein. In this record, the V and J calls reflect TCRdb's handling and not the investigators' own analysis. The table lists about 45,000 distinct CDR3 sequences, nearly 4.5% of them singletons, with about 6% in the top ten. Time point here: healthy volunteer bleed at 2 weeks. Unfractionated whole blood was the source from which total RNA was extracted.

The chain uses TRBV20-1 and TRBJ2-7; weak D call: TRBD1 (5 bases). This TCR derives from a human donor in good health. Some clones in this sample may be carry-over from other donors' samples. The sample comprised whole blood. The CDR3: CSARDDSYEQYF. The CDR3, as DNA: TGCAGTGCTAGAGACGACAGCTACGAGCAGTACTTC.